The clone carrying this T cell receptor (beta chain) was seen a single time. This specimen comes from a study of T cells in tuberculosis. About the study: Sequenced TCRs come from CD1B-GMM tetramer-binding T cells.

This table comes from immunoSEQ multiplex PCR, and its TCRdb copy is limited to in-frame clones, with some not included. Here the sample spans roughly 60,000 clones, 81% being singletons. Thawed, overnight-rested PBMC were stained with GMM-loaded CD1B tetramer, viability dye and anti-CD3, then sorted. CD1B tetramers were loaded with Rhodococcus equi-derived C32 glucose monomycolate. Before cryopreservation, the sorted PBMC lost their CD14-expressing monocytes. From each donor, 95,000 to 100,000 tetramer-negative cells were sorted. The sequenced sample consisted of CD1b-GMM tetramer-negative cells sorted from PBMCs. This clonotype was obtained from an adult woman with latent tuberculosis.

This CDR3 is CASSLPDFGGNQPQHF. In DNA, the CDR3 is TGTGCCAGTAGTCTCCCTGACTTCGGAGGCAATCAGCCCCAGCATTTT. The chain links TRBV19 to TRBJ1-5, with D uncertain. The CDR3 extends over 16 amino acids. CDR1 and CDR2 (germline): LNHDA, SQIVND (reference sequence). The V gene lost 5 bases and the J gene lost 2 bases, with 16 bases spanning the gap.